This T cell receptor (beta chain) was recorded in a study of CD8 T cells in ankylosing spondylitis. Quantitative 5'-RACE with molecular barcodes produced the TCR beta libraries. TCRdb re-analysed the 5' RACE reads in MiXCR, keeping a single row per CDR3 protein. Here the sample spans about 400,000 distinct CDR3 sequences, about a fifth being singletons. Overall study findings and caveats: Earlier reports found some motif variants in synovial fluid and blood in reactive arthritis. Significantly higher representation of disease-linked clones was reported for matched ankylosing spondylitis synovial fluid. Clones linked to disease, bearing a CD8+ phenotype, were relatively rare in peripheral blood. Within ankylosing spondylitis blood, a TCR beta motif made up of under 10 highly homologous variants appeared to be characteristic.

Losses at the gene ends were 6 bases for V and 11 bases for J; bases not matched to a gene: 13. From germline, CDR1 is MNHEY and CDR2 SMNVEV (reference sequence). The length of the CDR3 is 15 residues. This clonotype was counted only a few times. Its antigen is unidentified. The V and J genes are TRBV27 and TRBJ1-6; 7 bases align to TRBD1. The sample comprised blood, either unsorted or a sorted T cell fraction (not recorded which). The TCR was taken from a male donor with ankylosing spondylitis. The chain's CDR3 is CASRSRIQGLTPLHF. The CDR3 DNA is TGTGCCAGCAGATCCCGCATACAGGGGCTGACACCCCTCCACTTT.